The rows below give T cell receptor beta chains drawn from one sample of a study of blood T cell repertoires in COVID-19. Sequencing used immunoSEQ multiplex PCR; TCRdb keeps in-frame clones, though not all of them. The table records under 550,000 clones, 85% to 90% of them present only once. Specimen: peripheral blood. The receptor set was obtained from a man between 18 and 29 years old with COVID-19, enrolled during active disease. The CDR3 runs from the conserved cysteine through the conserved F or W. D genes are given only for firm matches. The listing skips clone size in some rows; elsewhere it reads once, few, many or a size class.

d_call: NA; clone_size: NA; j_call: TRBJ1-1; v_call: TRBV9; cdr3_nt: TGTGCCAGCAGCGTAGTAGTCGGAGGGCATGGCGCTGAAGCTTTCTTT; cdr3_aa: CASSVVVGGHGAEAFF
d_call: NA; clone_size: NA; j_call: TRBJ1-3; v_call: TRBV3-1/TRBV3-2; cdr3_nt: TGTGCCAGCAGCACTAAACCTACCGGCCTACCGGGGGGAAAGGCTGGAAACACCATATATTTT; cdr3_aa: CASSTKPTGLPGGKAGNTIYF
d_call: TRBD1; clone_size: NA; j_call: TRBJ2-4; v_call: TRBV7-8; cdr3_nt: TGTGCCAGCAGCGGGACAGAAAACATTCAGTACTTC; cdr3_aa: CASSGTENIQYF
d_call: TRBD2; clone_size: NA; j_call: TRBJ2-7; v_call: TRBV27; cdr3_nt: TGTGCCAGCAGTCCATCGGGACTAGCACACTACGAGCAGTACTTC; cdr3_aa: CASSPSGLAHYEQYF
d_call: TRBD1; clone_size: NA; j_call: TRBJ1-4; v_call: TRBV25-1; cdr3_nt: TGTGCCAGCAGTGACCAGGGGGAATCAACCGCAACTAATGAAAAACTGTTTTTT; cdr3_aa: CASSDQGESTATNEKLFF
d_call: NA; clone_size: NA; j_call: TRBJ2-7; v_call: TRBV6-5; cdr3_nt: TGTGCCAGCAGTTACCCCAGGGCAGGGATCGACGAGCAGTACTTC; cdr3_aa: CASSYPRAGIDEQYF
d_call: NA; clone_size: NA; j_call: TRBJ2-3; v_call: TRBV28; cdr3_nt: TGTGCCAGCAGTTTATGGACCCCGGGAGCGAGCACAGATACGCAGTATTTT; cdr3_aa: CASSLWTPGASTDTQYF
d_call: NA; clone_size: NA; j_call: TRBJ2-7; v_call: TRBV11-2; cdr3_nt: TGTGCCACCGGTACGGGTAGCTCCTACGAGCAGTACTTC; cdr3_aa: CATGTGSSYEQYF
d_call: NA; clone_size: NA; j_call: TRBJ2-7; v_call: TRBV2; cdr3_nt: TGTGCCAGCAGTGAACCCTCATCAACTAGGGAGCAGTACTTC; cdr3_aa: CASSEPSSTREQYF
d_call: NA; clone_size: NA; j_call: TRBJ2-7; v_call: TRBV7-2; cdr3_nt: TGTGCCAGCAGCCGGCGACAGAACTACGAGCAGTACTTC; cdr3_aa: CASSRRQNYEQYF
d_call: TRBD1; clone_size: NA; j_call: TRBJ1-3; v_call: TRBV5-4; cdr3_nt: TGTGCCAGCAGCCTGGACAGGCTCTCTGGAAACACCATATATTTT; cdr3_aa: CASSLDRLSGNTIYF
d_call: NA; clone_size: few; j_call: TRBJ1-1; v_call: TRBV5-4; cdr3_nt: TGTGCCAGCAGCTTGGACAGGTGGAACACTGAAGCTTTCTTT; cdr3_aa: CASSLDRWNTEAFF
d_call: NA; clone_size: NA; j_call: TRBJ2-1; v_call: TRBV3-1/TRBV3-2; cdr3_nt: TGTGCCAGCAGCGTAGGGGCTTACAATGAGCAGTTCTTC; cdr3_aa: CASSVGAYNEQFF
d_call: NA; clone_size: NA; j_call: TRBJ2-1; v_call: TRBV5-4; cdr3_nt: TGTGCCAGCAGCTCCGACAATGAGCAGTTCTTC; cdr3_aa: CASSSDNEQFF
d_call: NA; clone_size: NA; j_call: TRBJ2-1; v_call: TRBV10-2; cdr3_nt: TGCGCCAGCATCCACTCCGGGGGAAATGAGCAGTTCTTC; cdr3_aa: CASIHSGGNEQFF
d_call: TRBD2; clone_size: NA; j_call: TRBJ2-3; v_call: TRBV10-2; cdr3_nt: TGCGCCAGCAGCGACGGGATGGGACTAGCGGGGGATACGCAGTATTTT; cdr3_aa: CASSDGMGLAGDTQYF
d_call: TRBD2; clone_size: NA; j_call: TRBJ2-1; v_call: TRBV18; cdr3_nt: TGTGCCAGCTCACCACTATTCGGGAGGGACAATGAGCAGTTCTTC; cdr3_aa: CASSPLFGRDNEQFF
d_call: TRBD1; clone_size: few; j_call: TRBJ1-1; v_call: TRBV7-6; cdr3_nt: TGTGCCAGCAGCGAGGGACAGGAGATACCTTGGTACACTGAAGCTTTCTTT; cdr3_aa: CASSEGQEIPWYTEAFF
d_call: TRBD2; clone_size: NA; j_call: TRBJ2-7; v_call: TRBV6-2/TRBV6-3; cdr3_nt: TGTGCCAGCAGTCATAGCGGGGGGGGATCCTACGAGCAGTACTTC; cdr3_aa: CASSHSGGGSYEQYF
d_call: NA; clone_size: once; j_call: TRBJ1-6; v_call: TRBV9; cdr3_nt: TGTGCCAGCAGCGTAGTTTCATCTATGAGCCAGGGAGGGACACCCCTCCACTTT; cdr3_aa: CASSVVSSMSQGGTPLHF
d_call: NA; clone_size: NA; j_call: TRBJ2-7; v_call: TRBV5-1; cdr3_nt: TGCGCCAGCAGCTTGGGGATGACGGCGGGGGCACCCTACGAGCAGTACTTC; cdr3_aa: CASSLGMTAGAPYEQYF
d_call: TRBD1; clone_size: NA; j_call: TRBJ1-2; v_call: TRBV2; cdr3_nt: TGTGCCAGCAGTGGAGGACAGGGACGTACTAACACCTTC; cdr3_aa: CASSGGQGRTNTF
d_call: TRBD2; clone_size: NA; j_call: TRBJ2-1; v_call: TRBV7-9; cdr3_nt: TGTGCCAGCACTGTTAAGCGGGGGAATGAGCAGTTCTTC; cdr3_aa: CASTVKRGNEQFF
d_call: TRBD1; clone_size: few; j_call: TRBJ2-7; v_call: TRBV14; cdr3_nt: TGTGCCAGCAGGGAGGACAGGGGCTACGAGCAGTACTTC; cdr3_aa: CASREDRGYEQYF
d_call: NA; clone_size: NA; j_call: TRBJ2-1; v_call: TRBV18; cdr3_nt: TGTGCCAGCTCACCAGGACAGTCCTACAATGAGCAGTTCTTC; cdr3_aa: CASSPGQSYNEQFF
d_call: NA; clone_size: NA; j_call: TRBJ1-2; v_call: TRBV5-1; cdr3_nt: TGCGCCAGCAGCTTACCGTCACAGGGCTTCAATGGCTACACCTTC; cdr3_aa: CASSLPSQGFNGYTF
d_call: NA; clone_size: once; j_call: TRBJ2-1; v_call: TRBV7-5; cdr3_nt: TGTGTCAGAAGCTTAGACGTGCGGGACAGAGTCCTACGGGAGCAGTTCTTC; cdr3_aa: CVRSLDVRDRVLREQFF
d_call: TRBD1; clone_size: few; j_call: TRBJ2-3; v_call: TRBV19; cdr3_nt: TGTGCCAGTAGTATCGGGACAGGGGTCACAGATACGCAGTATTTT; cdr3_aa: CASSIGTGVTDTQYF
d_call: NA; clone_size: few; j_call: TRBJ2-2; v_call: TRBV29-1; cdr3_nt: TGCAGCGTTCCCCTCTACGGCACCGGGGAGCTGTTTTTT; cdr3_aa: CSVPLYGTGELFF
d_call: NA; clone_size: NA; j_call: TRBJ1-1; v_call: TRBV5-6; cdr3_nt: TGTGCCAGCAGCTTGTGGGAGGTAGGGAGTTGGCTGGGTGAAGCTTTCTTT; cdr3_aa: CASSLWEVGSWLGEAFF
d_call: NA; clone_size: NA; j_call: TRBJ2-7; v_call: TRBV28; cdr3_nt: TGTGCCAGCAGTGACCCCTCCGGGGAAGTCTACGAGCAGTACTTC; cdr3_aa: CASSDPSGEVYEQYF
d_call: TRBD1; clone_size: NA; j_call: TRBJ1-6; v_call: TRBV11-3; cdr3_nt: TGTGCCAGCAGCTTAAGACGGACAGGGAGCTCCTATAATTCACCCCTCCACTTT; cdr3_aa: CASSLRRTGSSYNSPLHF
d_call: TRBD1; clone_size: NA; j_call: TRBJ2-2; v_call: TRBV6-1; cdr3_nt: TGTGCCAGCAGTGAGCGACAGGGTGCCGGGGAGCTGTTTTTT; cdr3_aa: CASSERQGAGELFF
d_call: NA; clone_size: NA; j_call: TRBJ2-2; v_call: TRBV18; cdr3_nt: TGTGCCAGCTCACCCCAGGACAGCTTCACCGGGGAGCTGTTTTTT; cdr3_aa: CASSPQDSFTGELFF
d_call: TRBD1; clone_size: NA; j_call: TRBJ1-1; v_call: TRBV5-8; cdr3_nt: TGTGCCAGCAGCGAGTGGACAGGGGCCACTGAAGCTTTCTTT; cdr3_aa: CASSEWTGATEAFF
d_call: NA; clone_size: NA; j_call: TRBJ2-2; v_call: TRBV2; cdr3_nt: TGTGCCAGCAGGACAAACACCGGGGAGCTGTTTTTT; cdr3_aa: CASRTNTGELFF
d_call: NA; clone_size: NA; j_call: TRBJ2-2; v_call: TRBV3-1/TRBV3-2; cdr3_nt: TGTGCCAGCAGCCCTCGGGTGTCCACCGGGGAGCTGTTTTTT; cdr3_aa: CASSPRVSTGELFF
d_call: TRBD1; clone_size: once; j_call: TRBJ1-6; v_call: TRBV5-4; cdr3_nt: TGTGCCAGCAGCCTTTCACAGGGGGCCGGATCACCCCTCCACTTT; cdr3_aa: CASSLSQGAGSPLHF
d_call: TRBD1; clone_size: NA; j_call: TRBJ2-7; v_call: TRBV6-1; cdr3_nt: TGTGCCAGCAGTGAGACAGGGAAGAGCCACGAGCAGTACTTC; cdr3_aa: CASSETGKSHEQYF
d_call: TRBD2; clone_size: NA; j_call: TRBJ2-6; v_call: TRBV30; cdr3_nt: TGTGCCGGACAACTAGCGGGAGTTGCTGGGGCCAACGTCCTGACTTTC; cdr3_aa: CAGQLAGVAGANVLTF
d_call: TRBD1; clone_size: once; j_call: TRBJ1-2; v_call: TRBV6-2/TRBV6-3; cdr3_nt: TGTGCCAGCAGTCACAGGGGTGGCTACACCTTC; cdr3_aa: CASSHRGGYTF
d_call: NA; clone_size: once; j_call: TRBJ2-7; v_call: TRBV10-3; cdr3_nt: TGTGCCTCAAACCCGGGGGGCGCCCCGTCCTACGAGCAGTACTTC; cdr3_aa: CASNPGGAPSYEQYF
d_call: TRBD1; clone_size: NA; j_call: TRBJ1-1; v_call: TRBV18; cdr3_nt: TGTGCCAGCTCACAAAGGGACAGAGAAAATGAAGCTTTCTTT; cdr3_aa: CASSQRDRENEAFF
d_call: NA; clone_size: NA; j_call: TRBJ1-1; v_call: TRBV2; cdr3_nt: TGTGCCAGCATTCCCGACAGGATTAACACTGAAGCTTTCTTT; cdr3_aa: CASIPDRINTEAFF
d_call: TRBD2; clone_size: NA; j_call: TRBJ2-5; v_call: TRBV5-1; cdr3_nt: TGCGCCAGCAGCATTAGCGGGGGGGCCGTCCAAGAGACCCAGTACTTC; cdr3_aa: CASSISGGAVQETQYF
d_call: TRBD1; clone_size: NA; j_call: TRBJ1-1; v_call: TRBV11-3; cdr3_nt: TGTGCCAGCAGCCCCGGACAGGCGCTGAACACTGAAGCTTTCTTT; cdr3_aa: CASSPGQALNTEAFF
d_call: TRBD2; clone_size: NA; j_call: TRBJ2-2; v_call: TRBV19; cdr3_nt: TGTGCCAGTAGCATCGCTAGCGGGGGGACCGGGGAGCTGTTTTTT; cdr3_aa: CASSIASGGTGELFF
d_call: TRBD2; clone_size: NA; j_call: TRBJ2-5; v_call: TRBV27; cdr3_nt: TGTGCCAGCAGTTTACGCGGGAGGGCCGGGGAGACCCAGTACTTC; cdr3_aa: CASSLRGRAGETQYF
d_call: NA; clone_size: once; j_call: TRBJ2-1; v_call: TRBV2; cdr3_nt: TGTGCCAGCAGGGACAGCCGCTCCTACAATGAGCAGTTCTTC; cdr3_aa: CASRDSRSYNEQFF